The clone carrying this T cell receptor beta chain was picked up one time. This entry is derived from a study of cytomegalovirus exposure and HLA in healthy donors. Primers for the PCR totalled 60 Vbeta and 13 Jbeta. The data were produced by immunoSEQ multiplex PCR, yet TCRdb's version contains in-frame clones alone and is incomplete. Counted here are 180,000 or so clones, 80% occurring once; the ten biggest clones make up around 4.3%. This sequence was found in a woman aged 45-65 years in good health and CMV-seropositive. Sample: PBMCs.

In DNA form, the CDR3 reads TGTGCCAGCAGTTCTCGGACAGGGGCGGATCGGTCACCCCTCCACTTT. This gives the protein CASSSRTGADRSPLHF. The chain combines TRBV6-5 with TRBJ1-6; 9 nucleotides line up with TRBD1. The germline gives CDR1 MNHEY, CDR2 SVGAGI. V lost 4 bases and J lost 10; bases outside the gene matches: 11. There are 16 residues in the CDR3.